The 11 T cell receptor beta chains presented below share a single source sample, sequenced in a study of graft-versus-host responses after intestinal transplantation. For these TCRs, the target antigens are not known. Sequencing was performed with immunoSEQ multiplex PCR; in TCRdb, only in-frame clones are kept and a portion is missing. This sample has about 93,000 clones, with roughly 93% found just once. This sample comprised unstimulated CD8+ T cells sorted from spleen or lymph node cells, obtained before intestinal transplant. These receptors all stem from a human donor who received an intestinal transplant.

The CDR3 loop is CASSRHTIDRGQSNEQFF. In nucleotides, the CDR3 is TGCGCCAGCAGCCGTCACACAATAGACAGGGGGCAGAGCAATGAGCAGTTCTTC. This rearrangement joins TRBV4-3 to TRBJ2-1, with 10 bases matching TRBD1. The CDR3 spans 18 residues. Germline V gene sequence: CDR1 LGHNA, CDR2 YSLEER. The ends lost 4 bases at V and 6 bases at J; junction bases unmatched: 15.

This clone was counted between two and nine times. The CDR3 protein is CASGASTAIRNTIYF. CDR3 nucleotides: TGTGCCAGCGGGGCATCGACAGCGATTAGAAACACCATATATTTT. The rearrangement uses TRBV6-6 and TRBJ1-3; D is possibly TRBD1 (5 bases). Trimming removed 8 bases from V and 5 bases from J, with 19 bases in between. Germline V gene data show CDR1 as MNHNY and CDR2 as SVGAGI (reference sequence). CDR3 size: 15 residues.

V and J are TRBV30 and TRBJ2-7; 7 bases are shared with TRBD2. Trimming at V came to 0 bases and at J to 2 bases, leaving 10 bases not matched to a gene. Per germline, CDR1 GTSNPN and CDR2 SVGIG (reference sequence). This CDR3 has 16 amino acids. The CDR3 sequence is CAWSVGRVAGAYEQYF. The CDR3 DNA reads as TGTGCCTGGAGTGTAGGTCGCGTGGCGGGGGCCTACGAGCAGTACTTC. Full variable domain (missing parts from reference TRBV30 and TRBJ2-7): SQTIHQWPATLVQPVGSPLSLECTVEGTSNPNLYWYRQAAGRGLQLLFYSVGIGQISSEVPQNLSASRPQDRQFILSSKKLLLSDSGFYLCAWSVGRVAGAYEQYFGPGTRLTVT.

The rearrangement joins TRBV28 to TRBJ2-1, with TRBD1 as a possible D gene (5 bases). Germline assignment: CDR1 MDHEN and CDR2 SYDVKM. The CDR3 runs to 13 residues. V lost 1 base and J 11 bases, leaving 12 bases between the germline ends. The CDR3 reads CASSLLGVRKQFF. Here the CDR3 DNA reads TGTGCCAGCAGTTTATTAGGGGTGAGAAAGCAGTTCTTC.

The gene calls are TRBV21-1 and TRBJ1-6; TRBD1, the D gene given by the table, was not confirmed from the DNA. TRBV21-1 represents a pseudogene. The CDR3 covers 14 residues. The CDR3 loop reads CASSADRAASPLHF. CDR3 bases: TGTGCCAGCAGCGCCGACAGGGCCGCCTCACCCCTCCACTTT.

The chain recombines TRBV14 with TRBJ2-7; 12 bases align to TRBD2. The CDR3 is made up of 19 amino acids. Germline CDR1 and CDR2: SGHDN and FVKESK. V was clipped by 5 bases and J by 2 bases; unmatched bases: 16. CDR3 amino acids: CASSTASGRAVTPTYEQYF. The CDR3 nucleotides read TGTGCCAGCAGCACTGCTAGCGGGAGGGCCGTTACCCCCACCTACGAGCAGTACTTC.

The V and J genes are TRBV4-2 and TRBJ1-3; no firm D call. Germline CDR1 and CDR2: LGHNA and YNFKEQ. The CDR3 sequence is 14 residues long. Trimming shortened V by 5 bases and J by 0 bases, and 8 bases separated the two germline ends. The CDR3 protein is CASSFGSSGNTIYF. For the CDR3, the DNA is TGTGCCAGCAGCTTCGGGAGCTCTGGAAACACCATATATTTT.

This sequence joins TRBV4-1 and TRBJ2-5; a weak D match, TRBD2 (6 bases). Trimming stripped 4 bases from V and 4 bases from J, with 25 bases between. Germline assignment: CDR1 MGHRA and CDR2 YSYEKL. This CDR3 is 18 amino acids long. The CDR3 region is CASSPDLVSGWVSETQYF. The CDR3, as DNA: TGCGCCAGCAGCCCCGACCTAGTTAGCGGATGGGTTTCAGAGACCCAGTACTTC.

The chain couples TRBV15 to TRBJ1-1; no firm D call. V was cut by 5 bases and J by 5 bases, with 15 bases left in between. The CDR3 contains 14 residues. In germline, CDR1 is LNHNV, CDR2 YYDKDF (reference sequence). The CDR3 DNA reads as TGTGCCACCAGCCCCGCGGGCCGTGGGACTGAAGCTTTCTTT. This sequence encodes CATSPAGRGTEAFF.

The rearrangement uses TRBV19 and TRBJ2-3; D remains unclear. Germline V gene lookup returns CDR1 LNHDA and CDR2 SQIVND (reference sequence). V was pared by 5 bases and J by 2 bases, with 8 bases between. The CDR3 has 13 residues. The CDR3 DNA sequence: TGTGCCAGTAGTTACTTACCCACAGATACGCAGTATTTT. Translating gives CASSYLPTDTQYF.

This sequence joins TRBV19 and TRBJ1-1; D might be TRBD1 (6 bases). This CDR3 has 17 residues. Trimming removed 2 bases from V and 6 bases from J, with 22 bases in between. Germline CDR1 is LNHDA and CDR2 is SQIVND (reference sequence). The CDR3 DNA reads TGTGCCAGTAGTATAAGATCGCTGTGGCAGGGGAGTGCTGAAGCTTTCTTT. This gives the protein CASSIRSLWQGSAEAFF. Complete variable domain (other parts from reference TRBV19 and TRBJ1-1): DGGITQSPKYLFRKEGQNVTLSCEQNLNHDAMYWYRQDPGQGLRLIYYSQIVNDFQKGDIAEGYSVSREKKESFPLTVTSAQKNPTAFYLCASSIRSLWQGSAEAFFGQGTRLTVV.